This TCR beta chain appears in the sequencing data of a study of T cells after yellow fever vaccination. Study-wide points: Some clonotypes, a small share, were shared between CD4 and CD8 compartments.

TCRdb re-called the 5' RACE reads with MiXCR, one entry per CDR3 protein. There are about 300,000 distinct CDR3 sequences in the sample; around 7% occur only once, and about a sixth lies in the top ten. Germline V gene lookup returns CDR1 SNHLY and CDR2 FYNNEI. The CDR3 loop spans 14 amino acids. Trimming left V 3 bases short and J 5 bases short, with 11 bases between. This clonotype was detected only a few times. Its target is not known. Sequenced material: PBMCs, taken more than 40 days after the first yellow fever vaccination. This clonotype was sampled from a man between 18 and 35 years old who received the YFV17D yellow fever vaccine. V gene TRBV2 combines with J gene TRBJ2-1; D remains ambiguous. The CDR3 loop reads CASSDLSQNNEQFF. The CDR3 coding sequence is TGTGCCAGCAGTGACCTCTCCCAGAACAATGAGCAGTTCTTC.